These T cell receptor beta chains were read from a single sample in a study of shared clonotypes between healthy human individuals. Using immunoSEQ multiplex PCR, the repertoire was profiled, and TCRdb retains in-frame clones only, with some absent. The sample yields millions of clones, about 95% seen once. Sequenced: naive CD8+ T cells sorted from blood. The receptors were gathered from a man aged 18 to 35 in good health. Each CDR3 is given with its conserved first and last residue. The D gene is left open where the match is weak. The listing skips clone size in some rows; elsewhere it reads once, few, many or a size class.

V gene: TRBV19
J gene: TRBJ1-5
clone size: .
D gene: .
CDR3 DNA: TGTGCCAGTAGTATCGATGGTTCCGGCCATCAGCCCCAGCATTTT
CDR3 protein: CASSIDGSGHQPQHF

V gene: TRBV11-1
J gene: TRBJ2-5
clone size: .
D gene: TRBD1
CDR3 DNA: TGTGCCAGCAGCTTAGGAGAGACAGGGTCGACAGAGACCCAGTACTTC
CDR3 protein: CASSLGETGSTETQYF

V gene: TRBV5-6
J gene: TRBJ1-3
clone size: .
D gene: TRBD1
CDR3 DNA: TGTGCCAGCACCGGGACAGGACTTAGCCCTGGAAACACCATATATTTT
CDR3 protein: CASTGTGLSPGNTIYF

V gene: TRBV5-4
J gene: TRBJ2-7
clone size: .
D gene: .
CDR3 DNA: TGTGCCAGCAGCTTCGTCGGGGGATCCCCTTACGAGCAGTACTTC
CDR3 protein: CASSFVGGSPYEQYF

V gene: TRBV11-2
J gene: TRBJ2-5
clone size: .
D gene: .
CDR3 DNA: TGTGCCAGCAGCTTAGATGACATCCAAGAGACCCAGTACTTC
CDR3 protein: CASSLDDIQETQYF

V gene: TRBV7-2
J gene: TRBJ2-3
clone size: .
D gene: .
CDR3 DNA: TGTGCCAGCAGCGCCGCTCTAGAGGGGGTGTCAGATACGCAGTATTTT
CDR3 protein: CASSAALEGVSDTQYF

V gene: TRBV4-3
J gene: TRBJ2-7
clone size: .
D gene: .
CDR3 DNA: TGCGCCAGCAGCCAAGACAGGACCATCTCCTACGAGCAGTACTTC
CDR3 protein: CASSQDRTISYEQYF

V gene: TRBV5-1
J gene: TRBJ2-7
clone size: .
D gene: .
CDR3 DNA: TGCGCCAGCAGCTCCAGGACAGAGACGGGCGAGCAGTACTTC
CDR3 protein: CASSSRTETGEQYF

V gene: TRBV6-5
J gene: TRBJ1-6
clone size: .
D gene: TRBD1
CDR3 DNA: TGTGCCAGCAGTTACGGGACAGACTCTTATAATTCACCCCTCCACTTT
CDR3 protein: CASSYGTDSYNSPLHF

V gene: TRBV6-1
J gene: TRBJ2-7
clone size: .
D gene: TRBD2
CDR3 DNA: TGTGCCAGCAGTGAAGGACTAGCGGGGGGGTACGAGCAGTACTTC
CDR3 protein: CASSEGLAGGYEQYF

V gene: TRBV6-5
J gene: TRBJ2-1
clone size: once
D gene: .
CDR3 DNA: TGTGCCAGCAGCTGGACGGGAACGGACAATGAGCAGTTCTTC
CDR3 protein: CASSWTGTDNEQFF

V gene: TRBV19
J gene: TRBJ1-5
clone size: .
D gene: .
CDR3 DNA: TGTGCCAGTAGTGGAATCTATCAGCCCCAGCATTTT
CDR3 protein: CASSGIYQPQHF

V gene: TRBV7-6
J gene: TRBJ2-1
clone size: .
D gene: .
CDR3 DNA: TGTGCCAGCAGCTCCGACAGGGAGGGAACCTACAATGAGCAGTTCTTC
CDR3 protein: CASSSDREGTYNEQFF

V gene: TRBV27
J gene: TRBJ2-7
clone size: .
D gene: .
CDR3 DNA: TGTGCCAGCAGCTCCCTACCTATTGGAGTGCAGTACTTC
CDR3 protein: CASSSLPIGVQYF

V gene: TRBV27
J gene: TRBJ2-1
clone size: .
D gene: TRBD1
CDR3 DNA: TGTGCCAGCAGTATCGGGACAGGGCCCAATGAGCAGTTCTTC
CDR3 protein: CASSIGTGPNEQFF

V gene: TRBV27
J gene: TRBJ2-1
clone size: .
D gene: TRBD2
CDR3 DNA: TGTGCCAGCAGTTTATTGGCTAGCGGGAGTGGCGAGCAGTTCTTC
CDR3 protein: CASSLLASGSGEQFF

V gene: TRBV5-5
J gene: TRBJ1-1
clone size: .
D gene: .
CDR3 DNA: TGTGCCAGCAGCTTGGCGGCCGCTCCGGGGTTCACTGAAGCTTTCTTT
CDR3 protein: CASSLAAAPGFTEAFF

V gene: TRBV27
J gene: TRBJ1-2
clone size: .
D gene: .
CDR3 DNA: TGTGCCAGCAGTTTATCCCGGACAGCCTATGGCTACACCTTC
CDR3 protein: CASSLSRTAYGYTF

V gene: TRBV28
J gene: TRBJ2-3
clone size: .
D gene: TRBD1
CDR3 DNA: TGTGCCAGCAGTACCCGGGACAGGGCCCACCTAAGATCTAGCACAGATACGCAGTATTTT
CDR3 protein: CASSTRDRAHLRSSTDTQYF

V gene: TRBV28
J gene: TRBJ2-7
clone size: .
D gene: TRBD2
CDR3 DNA: TGTGCCAGCAGTTCCCTCCCTAGCGGGGGGGAGGAGCAGTACTTC
CDR3 protein: CASSSLPSGGEEQYF